The 9 T cell receptor beta chains reported below all come from one sample, sequenced in a study of blood T cell repertoires in COVID-19. Produced via immunoSEQ multiplex PCR; TCRdb's table is partial and in-frame only. The sample lists 300,000 to 350,000 clones, roughly 90% occurring once. Sequencing used PBMCs or T cells enriched from blood (not recorded which). Receptor source: a woman under 30 with acute COVID-19.

This sequence joins TRBV2 and TRBJ2-7; D is ambiguous. Looked up from germline, CDR1 is SNHLY and CDR2 is FYNNEI. V lost 6 bases and J lost 0, with 12 bases in between. The CDR3 has 14 amino acids. The CDR3 loop reads CASRPILSSYEQYF. CDR3 DNA: TGTGCCAGCAGGCCGATCCTTAGCTCCTACGAGCAGTACTTC.

This clone was seen once. V gene TRBV5-1 combines with J gene TRBJ1-1; 8 bases line up with TRBD1. Per germline, CDR1 SGHRS and CDR2 YFSETQ. This CDR3 contains 14 residues. V was pared by 4 bases and J by 1 base, with 3 bases of the junction left unmatched. CDR3 DNA: TGCGCCAGCAGCAAGACAGGGGAGAACACTGAAGCTTTCTTT. Translation gives CASSKTGENTEAFF.

The chain combines TRBV6-4 with TRBJ2-2; 7 nucleotides agree with TRBD2. The germline CDR1 and CDR2 sequences are MRHNA and SNTAGT. The CDR3 covers 16 residues. Trimming took 2 bases from V and 4 from J; bases not matched to a gene: 7. This CDR3 reads CASSDDAGVPTGELFF. The CDR3 bases are TGTGCCAGCAGTGACGACGCGGGAGTCCCCACCGGGGAGCTGTTTTTT.

This clone appeared a single time. V and J are TRBV15 and TRBJ2-7, with a possible D match to TRBD1 (5 bases). CDR1 and CDR2 from the germline V gene are LNHNV and YYDKDF (reference sequence). Between the trimmed V and J ends, which lost 0 bases and 6 bases, there was a span of 18 bases. The CDR3 covers 16 residues. CDR3 region: CATSRDLVGQAFEQYF. CDR3 coding DNA: TGTGCCACCAGCAGAGATCTGGTAGGACAAGCCTTCGAGCAGTACTTC.

In nucleotides, the CDR3 is TGCGCCAGCAGCCGATCCATAAGCCCAGATACGCAGTATTTT. As protein: CASSRSISPDTQYF. V usage is TRBV5-1 and J usage is TRBJ2-3, with D unclear. The CDR3 length is 14 residues. CDR1 SGHRS and CDR2 YFSETQ come from the germline V gene. Trimming cost V 4 bases and J 4 bases, with 13 bases left between them.

The V call is TRBV10-2, the J call TRBJ2-1; 11 bases agree with TRBD2. CDR1 is WSHSY and CDR2 is SAAADI in the germline V gene. This CDR3 spans 15 amino acids. The V gene end was trimmed by 4 bases and the J gene end by 5 bases; junction bases not matched to a gene: 4. The CDR3 loop is CASSVASGGHNEQFF. Written as DNA, the CDR3 is TGCGCCAGCAGTGTGGCTAGCGGGGGGCACAATGAGCAGTTCTTC.

The chain couples TRBV7-3 to TRBJ1-6; D is unclear. Between the trimmed V and J ends, which lost 3 bases and 3 bases, there was a span of 3 bases. The CDR3 is 13 residues long. Germline V gene sequence: CDR1 SGHTA, CDR2 FQGTGA. CDR3 region: CASSFLYNSPLHF. The CDR3, as DNA: TGTGCCAGCAGCTTCCTCTATAATTCACCCCTCCACTTT.

The rearrangement joins TRBV5-3 to TRBJ1-5; TRBD1 agrees at 12 bases. TRBV5-3 is classed as an ORF, of uncertain function. V lost 2 bases and J lost 1; bases outside the gene matches: 7. The CDR3 sequence is 18 residues long. This CDR3 is CARSFLGTGGSSNQPQHF. CDR3 DNA: TGTGCCAGAAGCTTTTTAGGGACAGGGGGCTCGAGCAATCAGCCCCAGCATTTT.

The genes are TRBV19 and TRBJ2-1; 9 bases map to TRBD2. The CDR3 has 15 amino acids. Germline V lookup: CDR1 LNHDA, CDR2 SQIVND (reference sequence). With 5 bases clipped from V and 2 bases from J, the junction kept 4 bases outside the gene matches. CDR3 loop: CASSLGTSTYNEQFF. The CDR3 DNA reads as TGTGCCAGTAGTTTAGGGACTAGCACCTACAATGAGCAGTTCTTC.